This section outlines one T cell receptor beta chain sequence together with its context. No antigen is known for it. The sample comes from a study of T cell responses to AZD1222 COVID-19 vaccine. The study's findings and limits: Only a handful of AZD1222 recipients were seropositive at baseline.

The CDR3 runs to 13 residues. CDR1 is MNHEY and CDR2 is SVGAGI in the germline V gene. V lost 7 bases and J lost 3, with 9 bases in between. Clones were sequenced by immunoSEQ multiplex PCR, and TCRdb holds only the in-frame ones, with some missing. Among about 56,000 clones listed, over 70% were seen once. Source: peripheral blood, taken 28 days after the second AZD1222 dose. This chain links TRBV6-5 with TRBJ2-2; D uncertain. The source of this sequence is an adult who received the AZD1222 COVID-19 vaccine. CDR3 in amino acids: CASIKRDTGELFF. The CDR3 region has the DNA TGTGCCAGCATCAAGCGTGACACCGGGGAGCTGTTTTTT.